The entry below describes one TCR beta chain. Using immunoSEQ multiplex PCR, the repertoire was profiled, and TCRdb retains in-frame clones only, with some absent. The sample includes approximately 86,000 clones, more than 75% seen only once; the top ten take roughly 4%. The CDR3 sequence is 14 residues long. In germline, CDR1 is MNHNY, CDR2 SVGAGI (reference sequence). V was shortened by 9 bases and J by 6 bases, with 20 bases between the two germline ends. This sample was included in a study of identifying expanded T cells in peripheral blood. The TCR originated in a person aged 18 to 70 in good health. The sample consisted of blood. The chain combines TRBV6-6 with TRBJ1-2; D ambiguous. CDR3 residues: CASRILLSTNGYTF. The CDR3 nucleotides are TGTGCCAGTCGTATCCTCCTGTCTACGAATGGCTACACCTTC.